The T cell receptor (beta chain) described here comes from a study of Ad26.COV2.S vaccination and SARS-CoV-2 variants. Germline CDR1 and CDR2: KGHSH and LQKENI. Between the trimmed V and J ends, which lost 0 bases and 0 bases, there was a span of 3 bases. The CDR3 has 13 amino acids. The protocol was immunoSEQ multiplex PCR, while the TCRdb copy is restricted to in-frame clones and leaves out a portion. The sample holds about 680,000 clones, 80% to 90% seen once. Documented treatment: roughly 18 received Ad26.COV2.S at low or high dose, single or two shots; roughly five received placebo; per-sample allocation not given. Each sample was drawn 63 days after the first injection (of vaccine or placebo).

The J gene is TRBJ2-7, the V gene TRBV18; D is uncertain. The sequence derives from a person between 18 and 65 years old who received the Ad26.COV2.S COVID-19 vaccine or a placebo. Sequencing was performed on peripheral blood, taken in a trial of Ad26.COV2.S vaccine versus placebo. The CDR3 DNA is TGTGCCAGCTCACCACCGGCCTCCTACGAGCAGTACTTC. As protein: CASSPPASYEQYF.